This TCR beta chain was captured in a study of response to subunit inactivated influenza vaccine. A word on this clonotype: Its antigen is unknown.

The trim removed 5 bases at V and 8 bases at J, leaving 10 bases unmatched. The CDR3 has 15 amino acids. Per germline, CDR1 LGHDT and CDR2 YNNKEL (reference sequence). General study findings and limits: The authors suggested that every seasonal influenza vaccination recruits few new T cells.

Via MiXCR, TCRdb re-called the RT-PCR reads, giving one row per CDR3 protein. The profile shows a few hundred thousand distinct CDR3 sequences, 11% of them singletons. This clonotype was sampled from a man in his forties or fifties who received an inactivated influenza vaccine. J is TRBJ2-1 and V is TRBV3-1; the match to TRBD2 covers 9 bases. The material was PBMCs from blood, obtained roughly 45 days after vaccination. Here the CDR3 reads CASSWGGGVVDEQFF. CDR3 nucleotide sequence: TGTGCCAGCAGCTGGGGCGGGGGGGTAGTCGATGAGCAGTTCTTC.